This T cell receptor (beta chain) was profiled in a study of blood T cell repertoires in COVID-19. Study-wide context: PBMCs, B-cell-depleted T cells, or T cells provided the cDNA or gDNA that made up the material.

Trimming took 7 bases from V and 5 from J, leaving 11 bases between them. The CDR3 extends over 12 amino acids. From germline, CDR1 is SGHVS and CDR2 FNYEAQ. Assay used: immunoSEQ multiplex PCR; TCRdb lists only in-frame clones, some missing. The sample includes approximately 290,000 clones, almost 90% of them seen just once. Adults between about 18 and 95 years of age took part from under 30 US areas. The chain couples TRBV7-6 to TRBJ2-5; D unresolved. This TCR was sampled from a woman aged 18-29 years with acute COVID-19. The sample was PBMCs or T cells enriched from blood (not recorded which). CDR3 region: CASKLSGETQYF. The CDR3 DNA follows: TGTGCCAGCAAGCTATCCGGGGAGACCCAGTACTTC.